Following are 20 T cell receptor beta chains from one sample sequenced in a study of shared T cell receptors in the human thymus. Repertoires were generated with immunoSEQ multiplex PCR, while TCRdb's copy carries only in-frame clones and drops some. This table holds under 700,000 clones, more than 75% found once. These data were likewise used in another study, on human thymus T cells.

The source material was thymocytes. Every receptor here comes from a boy younger than two with a congenital heart defect.

The chain uses TRBV20-1 and TRBJ1-4; D is perhaps TRBD1 (6 bases). The CDR3 runs to 11 residues. V was trimmed by 6 bases and J by 9 bases, leaving 11 bases between them. Germline V lookup: CDR1 DFQATT, CDR2 SNEGSKA (reference sequence). The CDR3 DNA follows: TGCAGTGCCCGAGGGGGTAAAAAACTGTTTTTT. Translating it yields CSARGGKKLFF.

This chain uses TRBV6-6 with TRBJ1-3; 7 positions agree with TRBD1. The CDR3 runs to 14 residues. Germline V gene data show CDR1 as MNHNY and CDR2 as SVGAGI (reference sequence). Trimming removed 2 bases from V and 2 bases from J; junction bases left unmatched: 0. The CDR3 region is CASSYRGPGNTIYF. CDR3 sequence (DNA): TGTGCCAGCAGTTACAGGGGGCCTGGAAACACCATATATTTT.

This clone was found a few times. The chain carries TRBV10-2 and TRBJ2-1, with D perhaps matching TRBD2 (5 bases). Trimming shortened V by 3 bases and J by 9 bases, and 15 bases separated the two germline ends. Germline CDR1 reads WSHSY; CDR2 reads SAAADI. The CDR3 spans 14 residues. CDR3 sequence: CASSERVASPEQFF. For the CDR3, the DNA is TGCGCCAGCAGTGAAAGGGTGGCTAGCCCTGAGCAGTTCTTC.

This clone was counted once. The chain combines TRBV23-1 with TRBJ2-5; maybe TRBD2 (6 bases). TRBV23-1 belongs to the ORF category, with a function that is uncertain. The length of the CDR3 is 16 residues. Between the trimmed V and J ends, which lost 4 bases and 0 bases, there was a span of 15 bases. The CDR3 DNA is TGCGCCAGCAGTCGCCGGGACTGGACCTACCAAGAGACCCAGTACTTC. Protein product: CASSRRDWTYQETQYF.

This sequence joins TRBV27 and TRBJ2-5; TRBD1 is a possible D gene (5 bases). V lost 2 bases, J lost 7 bases, and 17 bases lay in between. From germline, CDR1 is MNHEY and CDR2 SMNVEV (reference sequence). The CDR3 is 15 amino acids. The CDR3 protein is CASSLDRWSKGTQYF. The CDR3 DNA is TGTGCCAGCAGTTTAGACAGATGGTCCAAGGGGACCCAGTACTTC.

V usage is TRBV5-6 and J usage is TRBJ2-3; D is undetermined. The CDR3 extends over 15 amino acids. Germline V CDR1 and CDR2: SGHDT, YYEEEE. V lost 3 bases to trimming and J lost 2 bases, with 13 bases between them. CDR3 residues: CASSWASRNTDTQYF. The CDR3 nucleotides are TGTGCCAGCAGCTGGGCCTCCAGGAACACAGATACGCAGTATTTT.

The gene calls are TRBV29-1 and TRBJ1-2; no firm D call. CDR1 is SQVTM and CDR2 is ANQGSEA in the germline V gene. V was trimmed by 1 base and J by 1 base, leaving 4 bases between them. CDR3 length: 12 residues. The CDR3 is CSVEGYNYGYTF. As DNA, the CDR3 is TGCAGCGTTGAAGGCTATAACTATGGCTACACCTTC.

This chain connects TRBV29-1 to TRBJ1-1; the match to TRBD1 covers 8 bases. CDR3 size: 14 residues. From germline, CDR1 is SQVTM and CDR2 ANQGSEA. V trimming: 5 bases; J trimming: 4 bases; junction bases outside the gene matches: 9. For the CDR3, the DNA is TGCAGCGTTACGTACAGGGGGTCGGGCACTGAAGCTTTCTTT. The encoded protein is CSVTYRGSGTEAFF.

The chain has TRBV21-1 and TRBJ2-5; the table's D call, TRBD2, has no DNA check behind it. TRBV21-1 is described as a pseudogene. CDR3 length: 15 amino acids. CDR3 region: CASSASGSPQETQYF. In DNA, the CDR3 is TGTGCCAGCAGCGCCAGCGGGAGTCCCCAAGAGACCCAGTACTTC.

This clone was seen only a few times. V is TRBV30 and J is TRBJ2-7, with a possible D match to TRBD2 (6 bases). The CDR3 is 13 amino acids. The germline gives CDR1 GTSNPN, CDR2 SVGIG (reference sequence). The V gene lost 0 bases and the J gene lost 7 bases, with 13 bases spanning the gap. For the CDR3, the DNA is TGTGCCTGGAGTGTACTTGGGGCGGGGGAGCAGTACTTC. Amino acid sequence: CAWSVLGAGEQYF.

This clone was observed a few times. This chain links TRBV7-8 with TRBJ2-2; D call uncertain. The CDR3 totals 14 residues. The ends were cut back, 3 bases at V and 7 bases at J, with 12 bases in the middle. Per the germline V gene, CDR1 is SGHVS and CDR2 is FQNEAQ. As DNA, the CDR3 is TGTGCCAGCAGCTTGGAGTATGTAGGCGGGGAGCTGTTTTTT. Its protein product is CASSLEYVGGELFF. Full variable domain (missing parts from reference TRBV7-8 and TRBJ2-2): GAGVSQSPRYKVAKRGQDVALRCDPISGHVSLFWYQQALGQGPEFLTYFQNEAQLDKSGLPSDRFFAERPEGSVSTLKIQRTQQEDSAVYLCASSLEYVGGELFFGEGSRLTVL.

This chain links TRBV6-5 with TRBJ1-5; TRBD1 matches 10 bases. V dropped 6 bases and J dropped 3; count of bases not matched to a gene: 5. There are 15 residues in the CDR3. CDR1 and CDR2 (germline): MNHEY, SVGAGI. The CDR3 loop reads CASRLDRGDNQPQHF. The CDR3 region has the DNA TGTGCCAGCAGACTGGACAGGGGGGACAATCAGCCCCAGCATTTT.

The rearrangement joins TRBV15 to TRBJ1-5; D is unresolved. Germline CDR1 reads LNHNV; CDR2 reads YYDKDF (reference sequence). The CDR3 is made up of 13 amino acids. The V gene lost 1 base and the J gene lost 4 bases, with 5 bases spanning the gap. The CDR3: CATSRVHNQPQHF. The CDR3, as DNA: TGTGCCACCAGCAGAGTTCATAATCAGCCCCAGCATTTT.

The chain has TRBV28 and TRBJ2-1; 7 bases agree with TRBD2. The CDR3 sequence is 15 residues long. Germline lookup yields CDR1 MDHEN and CDR2 SYDVKM. V trimming: 4 bases; J trimming: 6 bases; junction bases outside the gene matches: 9. The CDR3 region has the DNA TGTGCCAGCAGTTCCGTGGGAGCGGGATCCAATGAGCAGTTCTTC. Amino acids: CASSSVGAGSNEQFF.

The V call is TRBV14, the J call TRBJ2-5, with 11 positions matching TRBD2. CDR1 and CDR2 (germline): SGHDN, FVKESK. J was trimmed by 2 bases and V by 1 base; bases with no gene match: 6. The CDR3 loop spans 17 amino acids. The CDR3 protein is CASSQGSSGRGQETQYF. The CDR3 coding sequence is TGTGCCAGCAGCCAAGGGAGTAGCGGGAGGGGTCAAGAGACCCAGTACTTC.

The V and J genes are TRBV4-2 and TRBJ2-5; TRBD2 matches 10 bases. V trimming: 0 bases; J trimming: 2 bases; junction bases outside the gene matches: 6. The CDR3 extends over 17 amino acids. Looked up from germline, CDR1 is LGHNA and CDR2 is YNFKEQ. The CDR3, as DNA: TGTGCCAGCAGCCAAGATCGGTCTAGCGGGAGACAAGAGACCCAGTACTTC. This gives the protein CASSQDRSSGRQETQYF.

The rearrangement links TRBV4-1 to TRBJ2-7; 9 bases match TRBD2. The trim removed 0 bases at V and 2 bases at J, leaving 5 bases unmatched. Germline assignment: CDR1 MGHRA and CDR2 YSYEKL. The CDR3 covers 16 residues. CDR3 protein: CASSQEGVAGAYEQYF. In DNA form, the CDR3 reads TGCGCCAGCAGCCAAGAAGGGGTAGCGGGGGCCTACGAGCAGTACTTC.

The V and J genes are TRBV10-2 and TRBJ2-5; a possible D gene is TRBD1 (5 bases). In germline, CDR1 is WSHSY, CDR2 SAAADI. The germline V and J ends were trimmed by 5 bases and 1 base, with 8 bases remaining between them. The CDR3 length is 13 residues. The CDR3 bases are TGCGCCAGCAGTCCAGGGTTCCAAGAGACCCAGTACTTC. This codes for CASSPGFQETQYF.

The chain employs TRBV6-1 and TRBJ2-7; tentatively, D is TRBD2 (5 bases). The V gene lost 3 bases and the J gene lost 7 bases, with 16 bases spanning the gap. The germline V gene has CDR1 MNHNS and CDR2 SASEGT. The CDR3 sequence is 14 residues long. The CDR3 reads CASSDGGGPEEQYF. The CDR3 nucleotides are TGTGCCAGCAGTGACGGCGGAGGCCCGGAAGAGCAGTACTTC.

This clone came up once. This sequence joins TRBV5-4 and TRBJ1-5, with D possibly being TRBD1 (5 bases). V lost 4 bases and J 7 bases, leaving 18 bases between the germline ends. The CDR3 consists of 15 residues. Germline values: CDR1 SGHNT, CDR2 YYREEE (reference sequence). The CDR3 reads CASSDFPGGGQPQHF. CDR3 coding DNA: TGTGCCAGCAGCGACTTCCCGGGGGGAGGGCAGCCCCAGCATTTT.